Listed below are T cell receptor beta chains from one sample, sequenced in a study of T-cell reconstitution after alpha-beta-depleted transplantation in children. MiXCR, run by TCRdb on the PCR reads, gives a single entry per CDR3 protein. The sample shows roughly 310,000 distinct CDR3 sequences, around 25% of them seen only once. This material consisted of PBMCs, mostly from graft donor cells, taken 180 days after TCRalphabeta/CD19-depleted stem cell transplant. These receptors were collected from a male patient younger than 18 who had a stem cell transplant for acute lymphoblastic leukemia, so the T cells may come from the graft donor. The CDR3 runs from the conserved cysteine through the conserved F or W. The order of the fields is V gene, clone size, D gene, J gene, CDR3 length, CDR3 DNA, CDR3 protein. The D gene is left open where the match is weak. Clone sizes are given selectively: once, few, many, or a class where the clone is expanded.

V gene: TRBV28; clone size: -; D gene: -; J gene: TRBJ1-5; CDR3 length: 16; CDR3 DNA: TGTGCCAGCAGTTTGAATCCTACAGGGATCAATCAGCCCCAGCATTTT; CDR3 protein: CASSLNPTGINQPQHF
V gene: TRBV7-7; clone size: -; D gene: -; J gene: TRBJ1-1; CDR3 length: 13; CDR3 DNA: TGTGCCAGCAGCTTAGACGTGAGAACTGAAGCTTTCTTT; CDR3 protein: CASSLDVRTEAFF
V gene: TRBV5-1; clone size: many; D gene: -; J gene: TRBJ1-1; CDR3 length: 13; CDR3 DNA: TGTGCCAGCAGCCTAGGGGGGGGCACTGAAGCTTTCTTT; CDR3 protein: CASSLGGGTEAFF
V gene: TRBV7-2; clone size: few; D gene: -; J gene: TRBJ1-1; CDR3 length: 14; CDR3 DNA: TGTGCCAGCAGCTTAGCTTCGGCGAACACTGAAGCTTTCTTT; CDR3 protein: CASSLASANTEAFF
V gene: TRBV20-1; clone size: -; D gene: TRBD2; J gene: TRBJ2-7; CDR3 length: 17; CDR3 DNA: TGCTGTGCTCGGACTAGCGGTCCAAGGAGGGCTTCCTACGAGCAGTACTTC; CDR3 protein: CCARTSGPRRASYEQYF
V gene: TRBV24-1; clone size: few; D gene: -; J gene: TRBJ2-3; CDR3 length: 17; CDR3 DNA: TGTGCCACCAGTGATTGGCATGGAGAGCTGGGCACAGATACGCAGTATTTT; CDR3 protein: CATSDWHGELGTDTQYF
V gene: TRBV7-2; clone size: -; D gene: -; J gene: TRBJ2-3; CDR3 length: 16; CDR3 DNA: TGTGCCAGCAGCCCGGTGGAGCTGTACGGACGAGATACGCAGTATTTT; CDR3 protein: CASSPVELYGRDTQYF
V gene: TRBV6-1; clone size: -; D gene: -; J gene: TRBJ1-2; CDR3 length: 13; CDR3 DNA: TGTGCCAGCAGTAGACAGTATTCCTATGGCTACACCTTC; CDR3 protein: CASSRQYSYGYTF
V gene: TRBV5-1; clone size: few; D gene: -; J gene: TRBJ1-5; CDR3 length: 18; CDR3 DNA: TGCGCCAGCAGCTTGGGAAAAAAGCCGAAGCCAACCCCCCAGCCCCAGCATTTT; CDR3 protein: CASSLGKKPKPTPQPQHF
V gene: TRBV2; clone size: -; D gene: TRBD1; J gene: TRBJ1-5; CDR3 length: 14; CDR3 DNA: TGTGCCAGCAGCGACAGGGAACGCAATCAGCCCCAGCATTTT; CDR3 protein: CASSDRERNQPQHF
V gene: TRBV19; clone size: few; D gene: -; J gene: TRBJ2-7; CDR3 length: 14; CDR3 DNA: TGTGCCAGTAGTATCTCCTCCCTACTCTACGAGCAGTACTTC; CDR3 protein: CASSISSLLYEQYF
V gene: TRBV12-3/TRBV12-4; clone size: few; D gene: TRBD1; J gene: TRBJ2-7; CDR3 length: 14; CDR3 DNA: TGTGCCAGCAGCCCGGACAGGGACTCCTACGAGCAGTACTTC; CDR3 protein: CASSPDRDSYEQYF
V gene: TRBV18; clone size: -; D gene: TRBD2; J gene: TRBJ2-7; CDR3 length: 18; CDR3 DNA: TGTGCCAGCTCACCACGTGTCGTGCGGACTAGCGGCCCCTACGAGCAGTACTTC; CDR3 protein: CASSPRVVRTSGPYEQYF
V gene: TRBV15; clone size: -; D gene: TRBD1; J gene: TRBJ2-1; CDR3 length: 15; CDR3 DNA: TGTGCCACCAGGGTTTCCGGGACAGGGGTCAATGAGCAGTTCTTC; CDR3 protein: CATRVSGTGVNEQFF
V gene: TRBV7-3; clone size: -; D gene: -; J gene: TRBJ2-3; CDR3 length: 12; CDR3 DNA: TGTGCCAGCGATAGGGGCACAGATACGCAGTATTTT; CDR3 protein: CASDRGTDTQYF
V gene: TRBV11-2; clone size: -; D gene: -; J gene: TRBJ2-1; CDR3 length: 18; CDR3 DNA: TGTGCCAGCAGCTCCTTAACGAGGGAAGACTCACAATACAATGAGCAGTTCTTC; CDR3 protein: CASSSLTREDSQYNEQFF
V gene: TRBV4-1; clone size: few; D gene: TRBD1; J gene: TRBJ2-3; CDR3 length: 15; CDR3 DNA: TGCGCCAGCAGCCTTCGGGACAGAAGCACAGATACGCAGTATTTT; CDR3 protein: CASSLRDRSTDTQYF
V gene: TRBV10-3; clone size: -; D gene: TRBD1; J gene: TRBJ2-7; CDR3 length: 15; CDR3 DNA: TGTGCCATCAGTGAGTCCAACAGGGGTACCGACGAGCAGTACTTC; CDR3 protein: CAISESNRGTDEQYF
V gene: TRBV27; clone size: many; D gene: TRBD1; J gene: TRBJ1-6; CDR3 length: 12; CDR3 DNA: TGTGCCAGCAGTTTTGAGGGGGCTTCCCTCCACTTT; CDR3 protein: CASSFEGASLHF
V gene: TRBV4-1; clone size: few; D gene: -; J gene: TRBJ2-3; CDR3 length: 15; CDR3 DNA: TGCGCCAGCAGCGCCGGGACCACTAGCACAGATACGCAGTATTTT; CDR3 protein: CASSAGTTSTDTQYF
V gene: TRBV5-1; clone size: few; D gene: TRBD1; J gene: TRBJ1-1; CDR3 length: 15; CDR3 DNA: TGCGCCAGCAGCATTCGGACAGGGATAAACACTGAAGCTTTCTTT; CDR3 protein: CASSIRTGINTEAFF
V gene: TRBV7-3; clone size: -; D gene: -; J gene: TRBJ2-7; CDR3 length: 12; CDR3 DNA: TGTGCCAGCAGCTCCCAGCGGAGCGAGCAGTACTTC; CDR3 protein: CASSSQRSEQYF
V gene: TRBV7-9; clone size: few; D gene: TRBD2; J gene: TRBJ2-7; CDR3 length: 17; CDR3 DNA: TGTGCCAGCAGCCCAGGGGGGACTAGCCGTCTCTCCTACGAGCAGTACTTC; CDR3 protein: CASSPGGTSRLSYEQYF
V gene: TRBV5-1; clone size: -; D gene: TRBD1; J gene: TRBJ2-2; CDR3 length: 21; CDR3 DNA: TGCGCCAGCAGCTTGGCTCTGGGACAGGGGTCTCGATCGGATAACACCGGGGAGCTGTTTTTT; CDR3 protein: CASSLALGQGSRSDNTGELFF
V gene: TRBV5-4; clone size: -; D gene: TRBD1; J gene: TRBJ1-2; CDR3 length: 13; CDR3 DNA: TGTGCCAGCAGCTTACAGGGGACCAATGGCTACACCTTC; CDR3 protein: CASSLQGTNGYTF
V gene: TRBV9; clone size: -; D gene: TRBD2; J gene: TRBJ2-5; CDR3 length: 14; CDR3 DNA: TGTGCCAGCAGCCCGGGACTACTCGAGGAGACCCAGTACTTC; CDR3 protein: CASSPGLLEETQYF
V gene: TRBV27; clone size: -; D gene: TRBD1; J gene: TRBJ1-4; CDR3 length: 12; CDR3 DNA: TGTGCCAGCAGGGGACAGGTCCCAAAACTGTTTTTT; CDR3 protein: CASRGQVPKLFF
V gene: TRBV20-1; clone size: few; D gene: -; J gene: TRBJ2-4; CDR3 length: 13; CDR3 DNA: TGCAGTGCCCCTAACGAAGTGCCAAACATTCAGTACTTC; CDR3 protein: CSAPNEVPNIQYF
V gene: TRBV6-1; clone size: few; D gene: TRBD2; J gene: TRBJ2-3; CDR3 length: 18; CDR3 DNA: TGTGCCAGCAGTACCCCGGGACTAGCGGGACCGAGCACAGATACGCAGTATTTT; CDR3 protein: CASSTPGLAGPSTDTQYF
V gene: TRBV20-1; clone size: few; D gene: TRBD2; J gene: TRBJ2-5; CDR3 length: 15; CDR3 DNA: TGCAGTGCTCATACCACGACTAGCGCGCAAGAGACCCAGTACTTC; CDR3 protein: CSAHTTTSAQETQYF
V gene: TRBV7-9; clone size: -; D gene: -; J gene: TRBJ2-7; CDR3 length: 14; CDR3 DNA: TGTGCCAGCAGCTTATTGATGGGAGCGGAGGAGCAGTACTTC; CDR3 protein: CASSLLMGAEEQYF
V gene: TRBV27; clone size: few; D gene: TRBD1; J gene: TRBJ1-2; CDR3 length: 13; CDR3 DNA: TGTGCCAGCAGTACCAGGGGGAACTATGGCTACACCTTC; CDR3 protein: CASSTRGNYGYTF
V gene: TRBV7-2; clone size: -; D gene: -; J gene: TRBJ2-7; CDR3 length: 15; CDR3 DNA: TGTGCCAGCAGCCCCAGGGACTTTTATTCCTACGAGCAGTACTTC; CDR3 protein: CASSPRDFYSYEQYF
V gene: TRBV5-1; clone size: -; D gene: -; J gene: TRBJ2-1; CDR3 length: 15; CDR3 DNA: TGCGCCAGCAGCTTGGACCGGGACTTCGTGAATGAGCAGTTCTTC; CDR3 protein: CASSLDRDFVNEQFF
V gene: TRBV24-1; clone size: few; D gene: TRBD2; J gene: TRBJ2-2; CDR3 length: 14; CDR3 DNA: TGTGCCACGGCGGGAGGGACGAACACCGGGGAGCTGTTTTTT; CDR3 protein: CATAGGTNTGELFF
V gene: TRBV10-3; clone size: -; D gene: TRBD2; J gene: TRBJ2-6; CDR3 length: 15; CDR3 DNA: TGTGCCATCAGTTCCGGGAGGACTGGGGCCAACGTCCTGACTTTC; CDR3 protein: CAISSGRTGANVLTF
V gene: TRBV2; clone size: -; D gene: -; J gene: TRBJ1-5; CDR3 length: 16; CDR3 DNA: TGTGCCAGCAGCGGTAGACGTGTAATTAGCAATCAGCCCCAGCATTTT; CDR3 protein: CASSGRRVISNQPQHF
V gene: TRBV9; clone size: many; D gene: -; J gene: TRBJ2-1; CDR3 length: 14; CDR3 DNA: TGTGCCAGCAGCGACACTAGTTGGGATAATGAGCAGTTCTTC; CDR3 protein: CASSDTSWDNEQFF
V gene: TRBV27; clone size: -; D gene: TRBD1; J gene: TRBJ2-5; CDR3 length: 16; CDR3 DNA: TGTGCCAGCAGTTTATTAGGACAGGGGAGGAGGGAGACCCAGTACTTC; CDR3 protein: CASSLLGQGRRETQYF
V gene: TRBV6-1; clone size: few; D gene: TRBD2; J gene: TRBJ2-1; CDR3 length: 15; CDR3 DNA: TGTGCCAGCAGGCATTCTGGACTAGTGGGCAATGAGCAGTTCTTC; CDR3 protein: CASRHSGLVGNEQFF
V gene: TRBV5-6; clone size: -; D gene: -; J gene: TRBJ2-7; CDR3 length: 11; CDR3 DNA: TGTGCCAGCAGTGGACGAAACGAGCAGTACTTC; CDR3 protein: CASSGRNEQYF
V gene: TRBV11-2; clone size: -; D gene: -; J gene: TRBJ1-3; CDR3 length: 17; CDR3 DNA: TGTGCCAGCAGCCTAACACGACCCGGTCGGTTTGGAAACACCATATATTTT; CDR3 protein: CASSLTRPGRFGNTIYF
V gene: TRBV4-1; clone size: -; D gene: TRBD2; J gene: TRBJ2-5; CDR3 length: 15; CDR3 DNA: TGCGCCAGCAGCCAAGATAGCGGGAGCCTAAAGACCCAGTACTTC; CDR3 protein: CASSQDSGSLKTQYF
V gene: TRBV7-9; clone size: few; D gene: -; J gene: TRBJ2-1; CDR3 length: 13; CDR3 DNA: TGTGCCTTAACAAGCTCCCCGGGGAGCGAGCAGTTCTTC; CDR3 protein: CALTSSPGSEQFF
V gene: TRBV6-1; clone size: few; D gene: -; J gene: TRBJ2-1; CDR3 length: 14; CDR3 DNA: TGTGCCAGCAGTCCCCTCGTGAGTACCAGTGAGCAGTTCTTC; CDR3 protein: CASSPLVSTSEQFF
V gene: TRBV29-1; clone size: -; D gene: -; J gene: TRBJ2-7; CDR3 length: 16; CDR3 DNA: TGCAGCGTTGAATTAAGGGATGTAACTACTACGAGGGAGCAGTACTTC; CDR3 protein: CSVELRDVTTTREQYF
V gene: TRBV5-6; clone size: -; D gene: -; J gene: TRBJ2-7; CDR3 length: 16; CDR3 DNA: TGTGCCAGCAGCTCTGGTTGGGACCCCTTCCGCGTCGAGCAGTACTTC; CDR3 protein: CASSSGWDPFRVEQYF
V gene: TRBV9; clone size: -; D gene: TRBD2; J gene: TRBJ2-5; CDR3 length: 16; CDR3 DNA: TGTGCCAGCAGCGTAGGTCAGGAGACGGGGAGGGGGACCCAGTACTTC; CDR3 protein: CASSVGQETGRGTQYF
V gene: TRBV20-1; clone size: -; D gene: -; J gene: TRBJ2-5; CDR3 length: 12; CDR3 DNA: TGCAGTGCTAGGAGCGGGCAAGAGACCCAGTACTTC; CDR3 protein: CSARSGQETQYF
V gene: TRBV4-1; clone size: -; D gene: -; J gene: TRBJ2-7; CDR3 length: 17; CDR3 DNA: TGCGCCAGCAGCCAAGAAACAGGAGGGGGGACCTCCTACGAGCAGTACTTC; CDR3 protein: CASSQETGGGTSYEQYF
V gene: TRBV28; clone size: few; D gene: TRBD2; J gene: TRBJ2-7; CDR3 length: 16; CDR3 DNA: TGTGCCAGCAGTGTTTTAAGCGCTAGCGGGAGGTCCGAGCAGTACTTC; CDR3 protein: CASSVLSASGRSEQYF
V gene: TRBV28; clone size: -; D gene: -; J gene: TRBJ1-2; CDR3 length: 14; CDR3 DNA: TGTGCCAGCAGTTGGCGGGGACGGCTCTATGGCTACACCTTC; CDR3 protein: CASSWRGRLYGYTF
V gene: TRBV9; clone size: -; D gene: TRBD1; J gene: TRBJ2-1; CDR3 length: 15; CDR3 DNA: TGTGCCAGCAGCGCCGGGACAGGGGCTTCGAATGAGCAGTTCTTC; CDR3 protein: CASSAGTGASNEQFF
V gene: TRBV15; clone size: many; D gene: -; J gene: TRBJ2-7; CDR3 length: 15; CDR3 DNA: TGTGCCACCAGCAGAGAATTTCACTATTCCTACGAGCAGTACTTC; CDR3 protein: CATSREFHYSYEQYF
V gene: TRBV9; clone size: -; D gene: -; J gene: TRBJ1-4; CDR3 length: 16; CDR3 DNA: TGTGCCAGCAGCGCAATCCGGGACGGATATAATGAAAAACTGTTTTTT; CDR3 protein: CASSAIRDGYNEKLFF
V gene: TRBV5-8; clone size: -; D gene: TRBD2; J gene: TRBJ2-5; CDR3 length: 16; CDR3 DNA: TGTGCCAGCAGCCTGCGGACTAGCGGGTTCCAAGAGACCCAGTACTTC; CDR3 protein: CASSLRTSGFQETQYF
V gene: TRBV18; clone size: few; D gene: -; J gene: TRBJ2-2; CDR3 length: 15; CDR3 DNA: TGTGCCAGCTCACCGCGACAAGGTGACACCGGGGAGCTGTTTTTT; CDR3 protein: CASSPRQGDTGELFF
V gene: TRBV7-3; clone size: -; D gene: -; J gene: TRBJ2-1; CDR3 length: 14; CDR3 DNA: TGTGCCAGCAGCCCACACCAAAGGGGCAATGAGCAGTTCTTC; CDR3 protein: CASSPHQRGNEQFF
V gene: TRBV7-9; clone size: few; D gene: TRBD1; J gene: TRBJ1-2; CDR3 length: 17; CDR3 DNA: TGTGCCAGCAGCCCAAGCCGGACCGGGACAGGGCTCTATGGCTACACCTTC; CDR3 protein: CASSPSRTGTGLYGYTF
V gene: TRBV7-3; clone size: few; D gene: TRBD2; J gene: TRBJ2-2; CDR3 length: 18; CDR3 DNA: TGTGCCAGCAGCTTTAGGGGACTAGCGGGAGTGAGCACCGGGGAGCTGTTTTTT; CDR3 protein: CASSFRGLAGVSTGELFF